The present T cell receptor beta chain was sequenced within a study of PD-1 blockade in classical Hodgkin lymphoma. General observations from the study: Patients who responded completely had about the same baseline diversity as newly diagnosed patients. With respect to the repertoire differences, their causes, possibly disease activity or prior therapy, remain undefined. With CD4+ cells, TCR diversity rose significantly by C4D1, but not with CD8+ cells.

Time point defined: cycle 4 day 1 (C4D1), after 6 weeks of nivolumab. Relapse after autologous stem cell transplantation occurred in every patient, and brentuximab vedotin exposure varied. Produced via immunoSEQ multiplex PCR; TCRdb's table is partial and in-frame only. Of about 64,000 clones in the sample, 75% to 95% were seen once. Germline assignment: CDR1 LNHDA and CDR2 SQIVND (reference sequence). The germline V and J ends were trimmed by 4 bases and 7 bases, with 19 bases remaining between them. There are 15 residues in the CDR3. As regards this clone: Antigen unknown.

This TCR was recovered from a human donor with classical Hodgkin lymphoma. The chain employs TRBV19 and TRBJ1-1; no clear D. The input for sequencing was peripheral blood mononuclear cells (PBMCs), taken before the fourth cycle of nivolumab. The CDR3 coding sequence is TGTGCCAGTAGTAGTAGGGTGGGTTACCTAAATGAAGCTTTCTTT. This encodes CASSSRVGYLNEAFF.